The clone carrying this TCR beta chain came up a few times. This sample is part of a study of T cell changes during pregnancy in multiple sclerosis. The assay was immunoSEQ multiplex PCR, and TCRdb's table has in-frame clones only and misses some. There are fewer than 40,000 clones in the sample; about 91% occur only once, and 9.5% to 13% lies in the top ten. The clonotype comes from a female donor with multiple sclerosis, enrolled in a pregnancy study. Sequencing used CD8+ T cells from peripheral blood mononuclear cells, obtained after pregnancy.

The chain's CDR3 is CASSQLAGDQETQYF. The CDR3 nucleotides are TGTGCCAGCAGCCAACTAGCGGGAGATCAAGAGACCCAGTACTTC. V usage is TRBV27 and J usage is TRBJ2-5; 11 bases map to TRBD2. With V trimmed by 6 bases and J by 2 bases, 5 bases remained unmatched. The germline CDR1 and CDR2 sequences are MNHEY and SMNVEV (reference sequence). CDR3 length: 15 residues.